The clone carrying this T cell receptor (beta chain) was seen a few times. Antigen unknown. The V and J ends lost 6 bases and 2 bases, in that order; junction bases with no gene match: 8. CDR3 length: 15 amino acids. The germline CDR1 and CDR2 sequences are MNHEY and SVGAGI. This specimen comes from a study of blood T cells in healthy people across ages. General study findings and limits: Whereas aged donors had fewer naive CD4+ cells, long-lived donors had more of them and higher diversity. Strongly correlated with naive T cell percentage was TCR beta diversity.

The authors ran a second PCR of about 6 to 11 cycles using a sample-barcoded 5' primer and a J-beta primer mix. MiXCR was run by TCRdb on the 5' RACE reads, yielding one entry per CDR3 protein. The data hold 800,000 to 950,000 distinct CDR3 sequences, with 25% to 35% observed a single time. Every donor provided roughly 10 milliliters of peripheral blood. A further study also used this sample, focusing on T cells of mothers and their children. From that second work: Thymic selection molds TCR recombination output in a comparable way in related and unrelated pairs.

The V gene is TRBV6-5, the J gene TRBJ2-3; TRBD2 matches at 7 bases. This sequence was found in a woman between 40 and 55 years old in good health. Sequencing input: blood. The CDR3 coding sequence is TGTGCCAGCAGCTGGACTAGAGATCCCACAGATACGCAGTATTTT. Encoded protein: CASSWTRDPTDTQYF.